This T cell receptor beta chain emerged from a study of vaccination and CD4 T cells after COVID-19. Overall study: At a median approximately 100 days (range 35 to 161) after diagnosis, post-COVID samples were drawn.

As for this clonotype: The antigen is unknown.

The assay that was used to sequence DNA from cultured CD4+ T cells was the Oncomine TCR Beta short-read assay. In TCRdb, the PCR reads were re-called with MiXCR into one record per CDR3 protein. In the table there are some 24,000 distinct CDR3 sequences, more than 25% of which are singletons. Time point indicated: late sampling 161 to 241 days after vaccination in three convalescent patients. Specified treatment: roughly nine-day PBMC culture with coronavirus spike peptide pools or control peptides (ViraFEST assay). ViraFEST sequenced TCRs after peptide-pool expansion of antigen-specific T cells. The CDR3 loop spans 12 amino acids. V was clipped by 5 bases and J by 8 bases, with 9 bases between them. CDR1 KGHDR and CDR2 SFDVKD come from the germline V gene.

The source material was CD4+ T cells from blood, cultured in vitro, sampled about 7 months after SARS-CoV-2 vaccination. This TCR derives from a human donor who had recovered from COVID-19. The chain carries TRBV24-1 and TRBJ2-1; D remains ambiguous. In DNA, the CDR3 is TGTGCCACCAGTGGGCGTGAAGATGAGCAGTTCTTC. Translated, it gives CATSGREDEQFF.